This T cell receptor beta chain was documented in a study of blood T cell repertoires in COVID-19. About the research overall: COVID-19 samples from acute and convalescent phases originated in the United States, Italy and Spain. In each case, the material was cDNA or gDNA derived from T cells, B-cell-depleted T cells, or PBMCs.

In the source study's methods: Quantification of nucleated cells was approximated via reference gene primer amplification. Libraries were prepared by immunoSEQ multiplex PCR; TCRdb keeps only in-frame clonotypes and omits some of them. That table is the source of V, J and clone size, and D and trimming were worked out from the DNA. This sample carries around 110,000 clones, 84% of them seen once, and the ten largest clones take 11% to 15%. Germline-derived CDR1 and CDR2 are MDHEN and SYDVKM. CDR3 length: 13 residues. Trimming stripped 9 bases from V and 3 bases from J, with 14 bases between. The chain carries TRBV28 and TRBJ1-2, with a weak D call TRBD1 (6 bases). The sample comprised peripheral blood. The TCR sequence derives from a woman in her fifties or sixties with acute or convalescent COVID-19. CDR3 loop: CASRQDIDYGYTF. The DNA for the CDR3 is TGTGCCAGTAGACAGGACATAGACTATGGCTACACCTTC.